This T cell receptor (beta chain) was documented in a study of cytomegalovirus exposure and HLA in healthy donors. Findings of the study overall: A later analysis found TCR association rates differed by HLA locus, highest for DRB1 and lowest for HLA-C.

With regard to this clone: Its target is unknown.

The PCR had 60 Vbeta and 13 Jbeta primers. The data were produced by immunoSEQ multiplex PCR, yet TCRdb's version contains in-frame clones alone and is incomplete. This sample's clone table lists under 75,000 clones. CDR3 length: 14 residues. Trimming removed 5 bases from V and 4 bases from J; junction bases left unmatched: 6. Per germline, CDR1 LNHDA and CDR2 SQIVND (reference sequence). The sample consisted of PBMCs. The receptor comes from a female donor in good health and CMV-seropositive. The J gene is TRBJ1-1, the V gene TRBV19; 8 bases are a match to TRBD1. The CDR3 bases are TGTGCCAGTAGTGGACAGGGTGTGGGCACTGAAGCTTTCTTT. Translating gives CASSGQGVGTEAFF.